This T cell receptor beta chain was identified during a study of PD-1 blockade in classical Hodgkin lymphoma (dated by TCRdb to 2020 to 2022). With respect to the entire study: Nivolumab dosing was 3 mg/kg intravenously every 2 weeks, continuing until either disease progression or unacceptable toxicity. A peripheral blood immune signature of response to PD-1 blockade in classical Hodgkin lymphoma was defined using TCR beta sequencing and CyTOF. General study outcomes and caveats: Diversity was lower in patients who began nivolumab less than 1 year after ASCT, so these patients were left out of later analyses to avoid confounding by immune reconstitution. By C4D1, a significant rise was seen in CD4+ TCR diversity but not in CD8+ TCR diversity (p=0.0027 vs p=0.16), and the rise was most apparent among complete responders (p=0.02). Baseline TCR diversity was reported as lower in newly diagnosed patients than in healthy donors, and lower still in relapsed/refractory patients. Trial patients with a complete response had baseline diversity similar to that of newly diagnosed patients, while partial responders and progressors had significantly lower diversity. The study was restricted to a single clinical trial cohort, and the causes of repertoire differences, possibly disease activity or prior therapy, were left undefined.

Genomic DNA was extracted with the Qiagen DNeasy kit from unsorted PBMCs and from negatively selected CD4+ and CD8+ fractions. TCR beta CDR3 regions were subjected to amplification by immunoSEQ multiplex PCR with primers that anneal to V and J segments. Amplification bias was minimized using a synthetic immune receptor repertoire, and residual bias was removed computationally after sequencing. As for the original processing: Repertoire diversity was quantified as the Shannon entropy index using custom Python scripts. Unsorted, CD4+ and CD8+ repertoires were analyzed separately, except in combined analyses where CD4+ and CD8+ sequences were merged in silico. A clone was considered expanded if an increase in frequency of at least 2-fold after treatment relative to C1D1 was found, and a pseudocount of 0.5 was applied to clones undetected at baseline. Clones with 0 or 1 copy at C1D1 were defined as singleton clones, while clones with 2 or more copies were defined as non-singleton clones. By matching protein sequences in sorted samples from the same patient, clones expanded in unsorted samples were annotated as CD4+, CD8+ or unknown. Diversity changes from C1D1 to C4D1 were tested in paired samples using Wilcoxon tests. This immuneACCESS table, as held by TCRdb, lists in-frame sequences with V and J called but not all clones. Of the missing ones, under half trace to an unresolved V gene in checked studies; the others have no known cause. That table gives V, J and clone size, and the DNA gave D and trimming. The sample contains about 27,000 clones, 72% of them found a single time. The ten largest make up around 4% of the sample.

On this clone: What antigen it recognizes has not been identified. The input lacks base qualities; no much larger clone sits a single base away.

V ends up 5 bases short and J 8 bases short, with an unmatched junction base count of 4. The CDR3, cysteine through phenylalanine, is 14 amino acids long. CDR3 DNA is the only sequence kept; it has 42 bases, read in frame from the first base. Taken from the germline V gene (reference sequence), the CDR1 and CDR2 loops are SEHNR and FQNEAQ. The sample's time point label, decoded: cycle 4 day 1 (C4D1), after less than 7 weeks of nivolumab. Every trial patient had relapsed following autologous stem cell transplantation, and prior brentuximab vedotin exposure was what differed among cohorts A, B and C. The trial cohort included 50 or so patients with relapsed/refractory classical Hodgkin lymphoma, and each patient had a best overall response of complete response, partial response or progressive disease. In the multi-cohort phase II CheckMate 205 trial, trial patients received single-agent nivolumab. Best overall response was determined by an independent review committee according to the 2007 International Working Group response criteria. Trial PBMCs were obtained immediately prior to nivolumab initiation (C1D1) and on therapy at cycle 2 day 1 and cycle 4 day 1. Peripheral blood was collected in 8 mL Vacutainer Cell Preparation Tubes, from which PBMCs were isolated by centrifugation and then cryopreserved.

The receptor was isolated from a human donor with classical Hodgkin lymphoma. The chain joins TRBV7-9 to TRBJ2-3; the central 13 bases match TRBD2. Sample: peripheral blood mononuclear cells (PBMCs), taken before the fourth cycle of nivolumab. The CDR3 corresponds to CASSEGLAGSTQYF. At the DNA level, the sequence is TGTGCCAGCAGCGAGGGACTAGCGGGATCTACGCAGTATTTT.